Reported below is one TCR beta chain. Its specific antigen is unknown. No qualities accompany the bases; no much larger clone lies one base away. The sample belongs to a study of blood T cell repertoires in COVID-19 (dated by TCRdb to about 2020). As for the study more broadly: Samples covering the acute and convalescent phases of COVID-19 were provided by collaborators in the United States, Italy and Spain. Subjects who had been exposed to COVID-19, were actively infected with it, or had recovered from it provided the deeply sampled blood TCRbeta repertoires that made up the dataset. The sample metadata nearly always contained a de-identified subject ID, COVID-19 status, age in years and sex. The repertoires were released in a freely available public database intended as a resource for research on the immune response to SARS-CoV-2. Samples came from the ongoing ImmuneRACE study (first 160 participants) plus 1,254 subjects from 6 global collaborators. The prospective study material was composed of cDNA or gDNA derived from T cells, B-cell-depleted T cells, or PBMCs. HLA class I and class II types, where available, came from metadata supplied by the sample provider rather than from assay-based typing.

Study-wide findings and limitations: Clinical and demographic metadata were provided uncurated, with the amount varying by source and participant.

The CDR1 and CDR2 encoded by the germline V gene are MGHDK and SYGVNS. The CDR3 holds 18 amino acids from the cysteine to the phenylalanine. The entry retains the CDR3 DNA only, 54 bases that are in frame from base 1. V and J are truncated by 1 base and 0 bases respectively, leaving an intervening sequence of 15 bases. Collaborating institutions collected whole blood in K2EDTA tubes following their own protocols. For TCRbeta analysis, collaborators shipped samples as frozen whole blood, isolated PBMCs, or DNA extracted from either of those sample types. The immunoSEQ Assay, a bias-controlled multiplex PCR, was used to amplify TCRbeta CDR3 regions from genomic DNA. Processing in the source paper ran as follows. Nucleated cell counts per sample were estimated from amplification of reference gene primers within the assay. To quantify the absolute abundance of each unique TCRbeta CDR3 rearrangement, sequence reads were collapsed and filtered. Productive Simpson clonality was computed per sample as the square root of Simpson's diversity index over productive rearrangements. TCRdb re-hosts the immuneACCESS table, in-frame sequences only. Its copies lack some clones; in the studies checked, an unresolved V gene accounts for under half of them, and the cause for the rest is not known. Clone size and V and J calls were adopted from that table, with D and trimming inferred from the DNA. The sample includes 120,000 to 150,000 clones, with roughly 85% observed a single time. Clones ranked in the top ten supply less than 3% of the sample.

Sequenced sample: peripheral blood. The chain employs TRBV25-1 and TRBJ2-2; TRBD2 could be the D gene, as 6 bases match. The sequence was collected from a man aged 50-59 years with acute or convalescent COVID-19. The CDR3 corresponds to CASSESLPGVANTGELFF. The DNA reads as follows: TGTGCCAGCAGTGAATCCCTCCCGGGGGTCGCGAACACCGGGGAGCTGTTTTTT.